The clone carrying this TCR beta chain was detected only a few times. Its matching antigen is unknown. This record comes from a study of identical twins. Study results and caveats: Conclusions were drawn cross-sectionally by statistical analysis, without following the same donors.

The V gene lost 7 bases and the J gene lost 0 bases, with 7 bases spanning the gap. Per the germline V gene, CDR1 is DFQATT and CDR2 is SNEGSKA (reference sequence). The CDR3 is made up of 13 amino acids. MiXCR, applied by TCRdb to the 5' RACE reads, yields one record per CDR3 protein. This table has a few hundred thousand distinct CDR3 sequences, roughly an eighth appearing once. This sample was shared with a second study, whose subject was yellow fever vaccine responses in identical twins.

This chain connects TRBV20-1 to TRBJ2-6; D gene unclear. The sample consisted of memory (CD45RO+) T cells sorted from blood. This receptor was identified in a woman aged 18-29 years in good health. The CDR3 DNA follows: TGCAGTGGACACAGCTCTGGGGCCAACGTCCTGACTTTC. It specifies CSGHSSGANVLTF.